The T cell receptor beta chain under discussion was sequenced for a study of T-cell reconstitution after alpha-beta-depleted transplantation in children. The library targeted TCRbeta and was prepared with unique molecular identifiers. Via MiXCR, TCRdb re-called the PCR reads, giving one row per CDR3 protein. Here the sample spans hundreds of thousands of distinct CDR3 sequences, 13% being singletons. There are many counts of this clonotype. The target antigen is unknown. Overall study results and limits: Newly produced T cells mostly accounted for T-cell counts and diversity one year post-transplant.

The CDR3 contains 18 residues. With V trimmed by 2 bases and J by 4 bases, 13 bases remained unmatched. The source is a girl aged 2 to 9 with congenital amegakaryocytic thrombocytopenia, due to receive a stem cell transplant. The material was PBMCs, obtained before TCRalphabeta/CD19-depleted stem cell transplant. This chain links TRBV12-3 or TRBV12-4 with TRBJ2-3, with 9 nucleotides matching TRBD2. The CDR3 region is CASSLSGTSLGSPDTQYF. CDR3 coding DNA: TGTGCCAGCAGTTTATCCGGGACTAGCCTCGGGAGCCCAGATACGCAGTATTTT.